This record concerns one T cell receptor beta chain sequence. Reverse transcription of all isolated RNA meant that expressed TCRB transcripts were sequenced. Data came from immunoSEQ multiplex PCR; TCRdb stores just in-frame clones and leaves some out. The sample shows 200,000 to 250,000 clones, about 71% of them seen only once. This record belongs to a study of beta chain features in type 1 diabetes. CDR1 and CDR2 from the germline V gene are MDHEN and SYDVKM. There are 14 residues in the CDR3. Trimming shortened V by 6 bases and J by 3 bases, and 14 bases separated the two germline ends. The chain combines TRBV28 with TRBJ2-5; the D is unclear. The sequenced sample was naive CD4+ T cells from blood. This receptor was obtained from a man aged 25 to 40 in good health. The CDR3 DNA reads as TGTGCCAGCAGGATCTCCGTGATGGAAGAGACCCAGTACTTC. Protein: CASRISVMEETQYF.